This TCR beta chain came from a study of cytomegalovirus exposure and HLA in healthy donors. The wider study: A subsequent analysis stated that the 100 to 150 validation repertoires were run on the same platform as the roughly 700 first-cohort repertoires.

Measured with immunoSEQ multiplex PCR; TCRdb has only the in-frame clones, and not every one. The sample consists of 100,000 or so clones, more than 85% of them appearing once. Trimming took 0 bases from V and 1 from J, leaving 13 bases between them. CDR3 length: 16 amino acids. Germline V gene data show CDR1 as SGDLS and CDR2 as YYNGEE. Study outcomes and limitations: Some public TCRs appeared in many individuals, while most sequences were rare. With high specificity and sensitivity, the classifier reportedly diagnosed cytomegalovirus status. In vitro data verified a few CMV-associated chains as specific for CMV antigens.

This clone was observed once. Its target is not known. The sequence came from a man younger than 35 in good health and CMV-seropositive. The source material was PBMCs. The rearrangement uses TRBV9 and TRBJ2-5; perhaps TRBD2 as D (6 bases). This CDR3 is CASSVATSSAQETQYF. The CDR3, as DNA: TGTGCCAGCAGCGTAGCTACGTCTAGCGCCCAAGAGACCCAGTACTTC.